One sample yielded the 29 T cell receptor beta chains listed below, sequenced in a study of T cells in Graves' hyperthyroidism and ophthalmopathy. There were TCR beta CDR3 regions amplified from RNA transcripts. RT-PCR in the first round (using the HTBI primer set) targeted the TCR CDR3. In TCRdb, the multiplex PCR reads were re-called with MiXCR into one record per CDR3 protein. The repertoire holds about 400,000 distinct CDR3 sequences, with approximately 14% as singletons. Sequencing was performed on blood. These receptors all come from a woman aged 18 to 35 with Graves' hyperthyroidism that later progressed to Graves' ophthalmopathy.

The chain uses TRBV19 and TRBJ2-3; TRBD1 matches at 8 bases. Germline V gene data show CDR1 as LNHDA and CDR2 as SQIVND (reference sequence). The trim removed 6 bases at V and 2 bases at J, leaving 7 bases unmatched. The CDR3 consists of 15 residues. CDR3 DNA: TGTGCCAGTAGAACCGGACAGGGCTACACAGATACGCAGTATTTT. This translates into CASRTGQGYTDTQYF.

CDR3 sequence reads: CSASLPYSNQPQHF. The DNA of the CDR3 is TGCAGTGCTAGTTTACCTTATAGCAATCAGCCCCAGCATTTT. The chain carries TRBV20-1 and TRBJ1-5; D remains ambiguous. This CDR3 contains 14 residues. V lost 3 bases and J 0 bases, leaving 9 bases between the germline ends. Germline-derived CDR1 and CDR2 are DFQATT and SNEGSKA (reference sequence).

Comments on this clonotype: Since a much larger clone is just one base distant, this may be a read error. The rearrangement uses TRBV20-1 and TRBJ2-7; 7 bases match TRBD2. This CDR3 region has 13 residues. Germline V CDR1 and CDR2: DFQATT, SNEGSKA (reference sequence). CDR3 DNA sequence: TGCAGTGGTCGGGAGGTTCCCCGCTACGAGCGGTACTTC. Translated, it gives CSGREVPRYERYF.

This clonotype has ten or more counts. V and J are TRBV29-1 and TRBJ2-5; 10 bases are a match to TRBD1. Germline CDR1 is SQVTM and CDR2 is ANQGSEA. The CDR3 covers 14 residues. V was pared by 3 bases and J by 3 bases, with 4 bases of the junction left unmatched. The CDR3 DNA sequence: TGCAGCGTTGAGCCGGGACAGGGGAAAGAGACCCAGTACTTC. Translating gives CSVEPGQGKETQYF. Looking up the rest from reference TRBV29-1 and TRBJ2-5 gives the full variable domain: SAVISQKPSRDICQRGTSLTIQCQVDSQVTMMFWYRQQPGQSLTLIATANQGSEATYESGFVIDKFPISRPNLTFSTLTVSNMSPEDSSIYLCSVEPGQGKETQYFGPGTRLLVL.

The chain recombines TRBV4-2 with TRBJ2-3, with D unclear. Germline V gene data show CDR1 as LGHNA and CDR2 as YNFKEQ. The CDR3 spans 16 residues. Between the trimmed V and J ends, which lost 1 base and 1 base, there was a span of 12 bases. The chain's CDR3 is CASSQGNQIGTDTQYF. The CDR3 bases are TGTGCCAGCAGCCAAGGGAACCAAATCGGCACAGATACGCAGTATTTT.

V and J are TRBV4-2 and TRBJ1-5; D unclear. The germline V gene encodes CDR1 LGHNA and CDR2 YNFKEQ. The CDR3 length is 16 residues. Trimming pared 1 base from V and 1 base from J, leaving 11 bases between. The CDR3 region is CASSQVSPDSNQPQHF. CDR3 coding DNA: TGTGCCAGCAGCCAAGTCTCGCCTGACAGCAATCAGCCCCAGCATTTT.

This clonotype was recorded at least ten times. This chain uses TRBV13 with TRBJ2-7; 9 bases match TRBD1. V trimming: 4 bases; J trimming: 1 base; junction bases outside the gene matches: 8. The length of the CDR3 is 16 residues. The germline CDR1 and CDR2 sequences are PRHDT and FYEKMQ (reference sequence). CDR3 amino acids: CASSSGTGLGSYEQYF. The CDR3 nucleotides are TGTGCCAGCAGCTCCGGGACAGGGCTAGGGTCCTACGAGCAGTACTTC.

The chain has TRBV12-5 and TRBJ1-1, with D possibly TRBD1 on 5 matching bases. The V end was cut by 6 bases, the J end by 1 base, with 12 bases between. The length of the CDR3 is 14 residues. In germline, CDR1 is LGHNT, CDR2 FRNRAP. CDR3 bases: TGTGCTAGTGGGTGGGGGGGGTCGAACACTGAAGCTTTCTTT. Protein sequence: CASGWGGSNTEAFF.

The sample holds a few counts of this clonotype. Here the CDR3 reads CASSPPYPYQETQYF. In DNA, the CDR3 is TGCGCCAGCAGCCCCCCCTATCCGTACCAAGAGACCCAGTACTTC. The chain joins TRBV4-1 to TRBJ2-5, with no clear D. Germline CDR1 MGHRA, CDR2 YSYEKL. Trimming took 4 bases from V and 0 from J, leaving 12 bases between them. This CDR3 comprises 15 residues.

In nucleotides, the CDR3 is TGTGCCAGTAGTTCGACCCTGACTAGCGGGAGTAGGGATGAGCAGTTCTTC. Encoded protein: CASSSTLTSGSRDEQFF. The V call is TRBV19, the J call TRBJ2-1; the match to TRBD2 covers 12 bases. Germline loops: CDR1 LNHDA, CDR2 SQIVND (reference sequence). J gave up 8 bases and V 5 bases, and 13 bases lay outside the gene matches. CDR3 size: 17 residues. Full variable domain (remainder filled in from reference TRBV19 and TRBJ2-1): DGGITQSPKYLFRKEGQNVTLSCEQNLNHDAMYWYRQDPGQGLRLIYYSQIVNDFQKGDIAEGYSVSREKKESFPLTVTSAQKNPTAFYLCASSSTLTSGSRDEQFFGPGTRLTVL.

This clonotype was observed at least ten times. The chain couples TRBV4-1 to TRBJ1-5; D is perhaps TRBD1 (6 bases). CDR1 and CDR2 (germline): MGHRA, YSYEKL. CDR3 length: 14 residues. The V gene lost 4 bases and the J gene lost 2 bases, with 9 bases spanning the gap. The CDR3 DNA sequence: TGCGCCAGCAGCCCCAACAGGGGCAATCAGCCCCAGCATTTT. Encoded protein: CASSPNRGNQPQHF.

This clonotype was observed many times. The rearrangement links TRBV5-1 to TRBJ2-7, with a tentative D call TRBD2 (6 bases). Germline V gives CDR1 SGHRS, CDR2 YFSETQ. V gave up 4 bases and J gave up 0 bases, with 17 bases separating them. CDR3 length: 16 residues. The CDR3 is CASSPGLHSSSYEQYF. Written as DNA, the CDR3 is TGCGCCAGCAGCCCGGGACTTCACTCAAGCTCCTACGAGCAGTACTTC.

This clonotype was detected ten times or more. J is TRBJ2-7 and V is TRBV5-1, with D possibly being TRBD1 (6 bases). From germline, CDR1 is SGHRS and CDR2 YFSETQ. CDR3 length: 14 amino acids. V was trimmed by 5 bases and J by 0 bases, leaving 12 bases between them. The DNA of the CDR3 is TGCGCCAGCAGAACCCGGGACAACTCCTACGAGCAGTACTTC. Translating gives CASRTRDNSYEQYF.

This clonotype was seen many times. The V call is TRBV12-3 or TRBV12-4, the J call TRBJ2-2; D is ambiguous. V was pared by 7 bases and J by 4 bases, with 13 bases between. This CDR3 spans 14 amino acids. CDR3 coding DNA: TGTGCCAGCACCCCCCCGGGCTTCACCGGGGAGCTGTTTTTT. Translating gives CASTPPGFTGELFF.

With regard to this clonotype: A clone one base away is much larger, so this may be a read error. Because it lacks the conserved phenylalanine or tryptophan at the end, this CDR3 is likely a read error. The CDR3 region is CASSLISGSFFSYNEQFS. CDR3 bases: TGTGCCAGCAGCTTAATCAGCGGGAGCTTTTTCTCCTACAATGAGCAGTTCTCC. The chain uses TRBV11-2 and TRBJ2-1; 8 nucleotides line up with TRBD2. The CDR3 totals 18 residues. V shed 2 bases, J shed 0 bases, and the junction held 9 bases outside the gene matches. Germline V CDR1 and CDR2: SGHAT, FQNNGV.

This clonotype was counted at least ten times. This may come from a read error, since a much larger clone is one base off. CDR3 in amino acids: CSARVETQYF. The DNA of the CDR3 is TGCAGTGCTAGAGTAGAGACCCAGTACTTC. The chain has TRBV20-1 and TRBJ2-5; D ambiguous. There are 10 residues in the CDR3. V was shortened by 1 base and J by 4 bases, with 1 base between the two germline ends. Germline V gene lookup returns CDR1 DFQATT and CDR2 SNEGSKA (reference sequence).

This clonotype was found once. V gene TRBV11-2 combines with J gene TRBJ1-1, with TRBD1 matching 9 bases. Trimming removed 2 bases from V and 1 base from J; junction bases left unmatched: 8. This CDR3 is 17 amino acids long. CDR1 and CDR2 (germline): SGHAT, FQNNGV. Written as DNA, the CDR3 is TGTGCCAGCAGCTTAACCGGGACAGGGTGGCCGAACACTGAAGCTTTCTTT. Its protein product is CASSLTGTGWPNTEAFF.

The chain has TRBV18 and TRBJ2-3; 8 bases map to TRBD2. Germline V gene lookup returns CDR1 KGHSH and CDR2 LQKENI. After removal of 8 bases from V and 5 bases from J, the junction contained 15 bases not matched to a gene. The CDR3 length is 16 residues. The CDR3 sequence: CASPREGDVFGDTQYF. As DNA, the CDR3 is TGTGCCAGCCCCCGGGAGGGGGACGTCTTTGGAGATACGCAGTATTTT.

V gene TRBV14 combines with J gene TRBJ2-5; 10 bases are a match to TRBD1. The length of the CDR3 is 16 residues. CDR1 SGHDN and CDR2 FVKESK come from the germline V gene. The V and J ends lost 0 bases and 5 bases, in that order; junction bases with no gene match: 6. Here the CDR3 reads CASSQDREDRGETQYF. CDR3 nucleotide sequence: TGTGCCAGCAGCCAAGATCGGGAGGACAGGGGGGAGACCCAGTACTTC. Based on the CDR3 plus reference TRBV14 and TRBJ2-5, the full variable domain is EAGVTQFPSHSVIEKGQTVTLRCDPISGHDNLYWYRRVMGKEIKFLLHFVKESKQDESGMPNNRFLAERTGGTYSTLKVQPAELEDSGVYFCASSQDREDRGETQYFGPGTRLLVL.

The CDR3 protein is CASSQERVAGAGEQYF. In DNA form, the CDR3 reads TGTGCCAGCAGCCAAGAGCGGGTAGCGGGAGCGGGTGAGCAGTACTTC. The chain recombines TRBV14 with TRBJ2-7; 9 bases align to TRBD2. Per germline, CDR1 SGHDN and CDR2 FVKESK. The CDR3 length is 16 residues. V shed 0 bases, J shed 7 bases, and the junction held 10 bases outside the gene matches. Supplemented by reference TRBV14 and TRBJ2-7, the full variable domain reads EAGVTQFPSHSVIEKGQTVTLRCDPISGHDNLYWYRRVMGKEIKFLLHFVKESKQDESGMPNNRFLAERTGGTYSTLKVQPAELEDSGVYFCASSQERVAGAGEQYFGPGTRLTVT.

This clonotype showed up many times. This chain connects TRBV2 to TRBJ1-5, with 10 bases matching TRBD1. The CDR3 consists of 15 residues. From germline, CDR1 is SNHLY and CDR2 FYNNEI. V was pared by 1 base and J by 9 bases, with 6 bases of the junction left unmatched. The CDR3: CASSEVGQGRGPQHF. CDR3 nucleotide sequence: TGTGCCAGCAGTGAAGTGGGACAGGGGCGTGGGCCCCAGCATTTT.

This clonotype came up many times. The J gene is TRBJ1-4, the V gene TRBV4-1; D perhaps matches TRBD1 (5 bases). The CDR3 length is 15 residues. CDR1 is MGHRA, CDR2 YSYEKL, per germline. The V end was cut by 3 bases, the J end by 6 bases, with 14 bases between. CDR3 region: CASSHPGTWDEKLFF. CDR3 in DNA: TGCGCCAGCAGCCATCCCGGGACGTGGGATGAAAAACTGTTTTTT.

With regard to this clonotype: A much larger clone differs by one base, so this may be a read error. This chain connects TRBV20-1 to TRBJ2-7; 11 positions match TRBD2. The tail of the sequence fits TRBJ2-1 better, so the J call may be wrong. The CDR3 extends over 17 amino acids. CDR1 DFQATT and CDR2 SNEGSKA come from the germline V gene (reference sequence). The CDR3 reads CSARDELAGVLIYEQFF. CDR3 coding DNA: TGCAGTGCTAGAGATGAACTAGCGGGAGTCCTAATCTACGAGCAGTTCTTC.

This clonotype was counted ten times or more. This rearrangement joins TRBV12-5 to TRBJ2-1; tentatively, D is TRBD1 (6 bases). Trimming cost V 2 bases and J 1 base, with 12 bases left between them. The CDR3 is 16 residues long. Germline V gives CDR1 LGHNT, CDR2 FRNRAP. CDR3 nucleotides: TGTGCTAGTGGTTTGACAGGGTCCATTTCCTACAATGAGCAGTTCTTC. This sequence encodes CASGLTGSISYNEQFF.

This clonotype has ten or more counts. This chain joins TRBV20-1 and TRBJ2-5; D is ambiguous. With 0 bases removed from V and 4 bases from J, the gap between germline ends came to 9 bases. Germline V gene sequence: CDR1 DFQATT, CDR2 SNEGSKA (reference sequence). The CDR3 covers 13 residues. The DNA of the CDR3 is TGCAGTGCTAGAGATCCAGTGCGAGAGACCCAGTACTTC. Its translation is CSARDPVRETQYF.

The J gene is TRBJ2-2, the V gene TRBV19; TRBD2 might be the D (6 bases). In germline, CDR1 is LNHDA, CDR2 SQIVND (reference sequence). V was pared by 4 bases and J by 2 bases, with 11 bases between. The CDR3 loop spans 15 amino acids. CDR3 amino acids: CASSTRDFNTGELFF. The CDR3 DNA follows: TGTGCCAGTAGTACCCGGGACTTTAACACCGGGGAGCTGTTTTTT.

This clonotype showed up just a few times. Here the CDR3 reads CASSAREKNTEAFF. CDR3 bases: TGCGCCAGCAGCGCAAGGGAGAAGAACACTGAAGCTTTCTTT. The chain has TRBV5-1 and TRBJ1-1; D is undetermined. Germline values: CDR1 SGHRS, CDR2 YFSETQ. V lost 4 bases and J 1 base, leaving 11 bases between the germline ends. The CDR3 runs 14 residues. Full variable domain (outside the CDR3, taken from reference TRBV5-1 and TRBJ1-1): KAGVTQTPRYLIKTRGQQVTLSCSPISGHRSVSWYQQTPGQGLQFLFEYFSETQRNKGNFPGRFSGRQFSNSRSEMNVSTLELGDSALYLCASSAREKNTEAFFGQGTRLTVV.

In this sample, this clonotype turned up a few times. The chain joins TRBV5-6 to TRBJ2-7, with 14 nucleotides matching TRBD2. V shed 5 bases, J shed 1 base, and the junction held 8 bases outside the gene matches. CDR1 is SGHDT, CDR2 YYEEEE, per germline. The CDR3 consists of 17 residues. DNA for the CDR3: TGTGCCAGCAGAACCGGGACTAGCGGGAGAAATTCCTACGAGCAGTACTTC. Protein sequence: CASRTGTSGRNSYEQYF.

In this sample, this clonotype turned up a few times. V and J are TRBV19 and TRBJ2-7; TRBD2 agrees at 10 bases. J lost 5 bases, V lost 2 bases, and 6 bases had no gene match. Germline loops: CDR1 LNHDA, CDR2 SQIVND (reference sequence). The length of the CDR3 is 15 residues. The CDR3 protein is CASSILASGRDEQYF. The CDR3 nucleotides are TGTGCCAGTAGTATACTGGCTAGCGGGAGAGACGAGCAGTACTTC.